Sequencing of this T cell receptor beta chain was carried out in a study of T-cell memory formation after mild COVID-19. Background on the study: The TCR clusters were mostly specific to one donor.

As for this clonotype: Its antigen is not identified.

TCR alpha and TCR beta cDNA libraries carrying sample barcodes and UMIs came from 5'RACE with constant-segment primers. One entry per CDR3 protein, called by TCRdb with MiXCR from the 5' RACE reads. This sample has approximately 260,000 distinct CDR3 sequences, with 15% to 20% found just once. Overall study results and limits: Mainly in CM and EM were contracting CD4+ clones; CD8+ were in EMRA. Some clones that responded turned up in pre-infection memory, which suggests that cross-reactive memory joined in.

Trimming at V came to 1 base and at J to 3 bases, leaving 4 bases not matched to a gene. Germline CDR1 LGHNA, CDR2 YSLEER. This CDR3 spans 15 amino acids. Sequencing was done on a sample of PBMCs or a T cell subset sorted from them (not recorded which). The origin of this receptor is a man between 18 and 29 years old who had mild COVID-19 (a few samples of this study predate the infection). Cell type and time point are not known. The V gene is TRBV4-3, the J gene TRBJ2-3; 7 bases match TRBD2. The CDR3 here is CASSQAAGETDTQYF. The CDR3 DNA reads as TGCGCCAGCAGCCAAGCTGCGGGGGAGACAGATACGCAGTATTTT.